These T cell receptor beta chains were read from a single sample in a study of blood T cell repertoires in COVID-19. Assay used: immunoSEQ multiplex PCR; TCRdb lists only in-frame clones, some missing. The repertoire consists of about 46,000 clones, with 88% occurring once and the leading ten covering about 8%. Sample: peripheral blood. The receptors were sampled from a man aged 50 or older with acute or convalescent COVID-19. Both conserved end residues are part of each CDR3. The D gene is left open where the match is weak. Part of the rows lack a size; the others show once, few, many or a class for expanded clones.

v_gene	j_gene	abundance	d_gene	CDR3nt	CDR3aa
TRBV6-5	TRBJ1-1	NA	TRBD1	TGTGCCAGCACCTTGGAGACAGGGGCCACCGGAGCTTTCTTT	CASTLETGATGAFF
TRBV18	TRBJ1-2	few	NA	TGTGCCAGCTCACCGCGCGGGGGAGGCTACACCTTC	CASSPRGGGYTF
TRBV29-1	TRBJ2-5	NA	NA	TGCAGCGCCCCAATAGGAGGTCTCCGGGATAACCAAGAGACCCAGTACTTC	CSAPIGGLRDNQETQYF
TRBV25-1	TRBJ2-7	few	NA	TGTGCCAGCAGTGCCTACTACGAGCAGTACTTC	CASSAYYEQYF
TRBV9	TRBJ2-5	few	NA	TGTGCCAGCAGCGTAGCGGCGGCCCAAGAGACCCAGTACTTC	CASSVAAAQETQYF
TRBV4-2	TRBJ1-3	NA	NA	TGTGCCAGCAGCCAAGAACTCTCTGGAAACACCATATATTTT	CASSQELSGNTIYF
TRBV12-3/TRBV12-4	TRBJ1-5	NA	NA	TGTGCCAGCAGTTTGACCGGGGATCAGCCCCAGCATTTT	CASSLTGDQPQHF
TRBV24-1	TRBJ1-2	NA	NA	TGTGCCACCAGACCGACAGGAGGAAACTATGGCTACACCTTC	CATRPTGGNYGYTF
TRBV19	TRBJ2-1	NA	TRBD2	TGTGCCAGTAGAGGGACTAGCGGGACGGGTGAGCAGTTCTTC	CASRGTSGTGEQFF
TRBV28	TRBJ1-2	NA	TRBD1	TGTGCCAGCAGCCCGGGACAGAACTATGGCTACACCTTC	CASSPGQNYGYTF
TRBV10-3	TRBJ1-5	NA	NA	TGTGCCATCAGTGTCGACGTTAGGGGGACGGGGCCCCAGCATTTT	CAISVDVRGTGPQHF